The T cell receptor (beta chain) described here comes from a study of vaccination effects on CD4 cells after COVID-19 (dated by TCRdb to 2022 to 2024). With respect to the entire study: To identify antigen-specific CD4+ T cell clonotypes by their expansion, the ViraFEST assay first stimulated PBMC with viral peptide pools and then applied TCR sequencing. Across the study, the median time from the second dose to post-vaccine sampling was 72 days (range 14 to 241). Fewer than 2.5 million PBMC per well were cultured in IMDM with roughly 5% human AB serum, 10 IU/ml IL-2 and gentamicin, plus 10 ug/ml peptides. SARS-CoV-2 spike-specific CD4+ TCR repertoires from before and after mRNA vaccination were compared in COVID-19 convalescent patients and in infection-naive vaccine recipients. The full study included over 8 COVID-19 convalescent patients and a few SARS-CoV-2-naive healthy vaccine recipients. Cultures from other donors in the study were sequenced with the Oncomine TCR Beta short-read assay on an Illumina iSeq 100. General study outcomes and caveats: The study was limited by a small number of convalescent patients and lacked early post-infection timepoints. Both infection-induced and vaccine-induced clones contracted markedly at late post-vaccination timepoints, which is consistent with waning T cell responses. In healthy vaccine recipients, vaccine-induced clones were almost all SARS-CoV-2 mono-reactive, with only 1 of 255 being cross-reactive with common cold coronaviruses.

Comment on this clone: The clone's antigen remains unknown. Base qualities are missing; no much larger clone stands one base away.

Library generation was performed with the immunoSEQ multiplex PCR assay. TCR beta CDR3 sequencing was performed on DNA from the cultured, isolated CD4+ T cells. The study's own analysis went as follows. Non-productive TCR sequences were removed, reads were trimmed to the CDR3 region, and CDR3s of at least 7 amino acids were retained. Antigen-specific clonotypes were identified with the MANAFEST web app by comparing expansion in peptide wells against reference cultures. For clones to be considered positive, expansion at FDR<0.05 versus reference and all other wells, an odds ratio above 5, and a frequency above 0.1% in two replicate wells were required. A clonotype was called cross-reactive if it was significantly expanded both in SARS-CoV-2 spike wells and in at least one common cold coronavirus spike condition. CDR3 similarity was assessed by Levenshtein distance with the stringdist R package, and unrooted trees were built with ape in R 3.6.1. The clones in this table, taken by TCRdb from immuneACCESS, are in-frame only. Not every clone is retained; where verified, under half of the shortfall comes from an unresolved V gene, and the cause of the rest is unknown. The DNA gave D and trimming, while V, J and clone size come from that table. The sample data list approximately 60,000 clones, and 78% of these were observed just once. Of the sample, about 4.6% is held by the ten largest clones.

In the germline V gene, CDR1 corresponds to SGHRS and CDR2 to YFSETQ. The CDR3 contains 16 residues, cysteine and phenylalanine counted. The DNA shown is the 48-base CDR3, in frame from base 1. Unmatched junction bases come to 10, with V trimmed by 2 bases and J by 8 bases. After more than nine days of culture, CD4+ T cells were isolated with the EasySep CD4+ T cell isolation kit. Participants received two doses of either the BNT162b2 or the mRNA-1273 mRNA SARS-CoV-2 vaccine. Healthy vaccine recipients had no prior SARS-CoV-2 infection, confirmed by negative nucleocapsid antibodies before and after vaccination. Half of the culture medium was replaced with fresh IL-2-containing medium on days 3 and 7. Each peptide stimulation condition was cultured in triplicate wells unless otherwise noted. Using Ficoll-Paque Plus gradient centrifugation, PBMC were separated from whole blood and then either used fresh or cryopreserved at -140C. Genomic DNA was extracted from cultured CD4+ T cells with the QIAamp micro DNA kit.

The source material was CD4+ T cells from PBMCs cultured without peptide, sampled after COVID-19 vaccination. The origin of this receptor is a human donor who received a COVID-19 vaccine. The chain was built from TRBV5-1 and TRBJ2-1, with 10 middle bases fitting TRBD2. CDR3 protein: CASSFRGLAGADEQFF. The bases are TGCGCCAGCAGCTTCCGGGGGCTAGCGGGAGCAGATGAGCAGTTCTTC.